Reported below is one TCR beta chain. Some clones are missing from TCRdb's copy, which holds only in-frame ones; the method was immunoSEQ multiplex PCR. The sample includes roughly 130,000 clones, about four fifths of them seen just once. The record originates from a study of blood T cell repertoires in COVID-19. Study details: PBMCs, B-cell-depleted T cells, or T cells were the source of the cDNA or gDNA that made up the material.

V lost 3 bases to trimming and J lost 3 bases; unmatched junction nucleotides: 6. The CDR3 is 14 amino acids. Germline lookup yields CDR1 SGHRS and CDR2 YFSETQ. This clonotype originated in a woman aged 45 to 65 with acute or convalescent COVID-19. Sequenced material: peripheral blood. The rearrangement uses TRBV5-1 and TRBJ2-7; 7 bases are shared with TRBD1. CDR3 residues: CASSSRDSRYEQYF. In DNA, the CDR3 is TGCGCCAGCAGCTCCCGGGACAGCCGCTACGAGCAGTACTTC.